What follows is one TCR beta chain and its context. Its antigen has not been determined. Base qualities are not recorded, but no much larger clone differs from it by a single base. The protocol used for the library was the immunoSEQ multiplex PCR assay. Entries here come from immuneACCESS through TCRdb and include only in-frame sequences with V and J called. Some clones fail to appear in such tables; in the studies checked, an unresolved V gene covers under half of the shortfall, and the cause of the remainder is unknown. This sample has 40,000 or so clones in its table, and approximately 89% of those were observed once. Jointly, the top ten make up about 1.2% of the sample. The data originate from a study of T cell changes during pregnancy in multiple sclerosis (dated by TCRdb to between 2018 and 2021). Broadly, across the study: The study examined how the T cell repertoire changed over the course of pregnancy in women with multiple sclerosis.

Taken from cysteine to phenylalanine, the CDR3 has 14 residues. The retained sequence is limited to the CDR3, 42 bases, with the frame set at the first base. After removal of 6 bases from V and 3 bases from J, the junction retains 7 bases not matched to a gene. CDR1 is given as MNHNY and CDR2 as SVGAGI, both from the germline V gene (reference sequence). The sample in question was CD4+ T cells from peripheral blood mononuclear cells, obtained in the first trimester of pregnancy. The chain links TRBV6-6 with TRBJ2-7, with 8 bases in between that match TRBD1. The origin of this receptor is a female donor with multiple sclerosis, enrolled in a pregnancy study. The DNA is TGTGCCAGCAGACCCGGGACAGGAATCTACGAGCAGTACTTC. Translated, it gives CASRPGTGIYEQYF.